The 24 T cell receptor beta chains presented below share a single source sample, sequenced in a study of T cell repertoires in cytomegalovirus infection. TCRdb re-called the reads through MiXCR, storing one row per CDR3 protein. This table has approximately 70,000 distinct CDR3 sequences, 20% to 25% appearing once. These receptors are not linked to any known antigen. The sample consisted of PBMCs, sequenced either directly or after in vitro stimulation (not recorded which). The receptors originated from a human donor in good health (CMV status not recorded). Some clones in this sample may be carry-over from other donors' samples.

The chain has TRBV19 and TRBJ1-5; D possibly corresponds to TRBD1 (5 bases). This CDR3 is built from 12 residues. CDR1 and CDR2 (germline): LNHDA, SQIVND (reference sequence). V lost 4 bases and J 8 bases, leaving 9 bases between the germline ends. CDR3 sequence reads: CASSTQGEPQHF. CDR3 DNA: TGTGCCAGTAGTACGCAGGGTGAGCCCCAGCATTTT.

V is TRBV2 and J is TRBJ2-5, with TRBD2 matching 9 bases. Trimming took 5 bases from V and 0 from J; bases not matched to a gene: 7. This CDR3 is built from 16 residues. Germline values: CDR1 SNHLY, CDR2 FYNNEI. The CDR3 region has the DNA TGTGCCAGCAGTCGCTCCGGACTAGCGTACCAAGAGACCCAGTACTTC. Translated, it gives CASSRSGLAYQETQYF.

The rearrangement joins TRBV14 to TRBJ2-1, with no clear D. CDR1 and CDR2 (germline): SGHDN, FVKESK. V was clipped by 1 base and J by 5 bases, with 9 bases between them. This CDR3 is 14 amino acids long. CDR3 sequence: CASSQVTRNNEQFF. The CDR3 region has the DNA TGTGCCAGCAGCCAAGTCACGAGGAACAATGAGCAGTTCTTC.

CDR3 residues: CASSQASGSVNEQYF. The DNA for the CDR3 is TGTGCCAGCAGCCAAGCTAGCGGGAGTGTCAACGAGCAGTACTTC. The chain uses TRBV4-2 and TRBJ2-7, with 10 positions matching TRBD2. With V trimmed by 1 base and J by 5 bases, 5 bases remained unmatched. The CDR3 runs 15 residues. CDR1 is LGHNA, CDR2 YNFKEQ, per germline.

V is TRBV5-4 and J is TRBJ2-6; D is perhaps TRBD1 (6 bases). Germline loops: CDR1 SGHNT, CDR2 YYREEE (reference sequence). CDR3 length equals 15 residues. V dropped 4 bases and J dropped 12 bases, with 20 bases sitting between them. CDR3 nucleotide sequence: TGTGCCAGCAGCATACAGGGTCCGCCTCCAGCCGTCCTGACTTTC. Its protein is CASSIQGPPPAVLTF. Full variable domain (outside the CDR3, taken from reference TRBV5-4 and TRBJ2-6): ETGVTQSPTHLIKTRGQQVTLRCSSQSGHNTVSWYQQALGQGPQFIFQYYREEENGRGNFPPRFSGLQFPNYSSELNVNALELDDSALYLCASSIQGPPPAVLTFGAGSRLTVL.

The CDR3 here is CASSSPGWLAGLENTGELFF. In nucleotides, the CDR3 is TGTGCCAGCAGTTCGCCGGGTTGGCTAGCGGGATTGGAGAACACCGGGGAGCTGTTTTTT. The chain is built from TRBV6-8 and TRBJ2-2; TRBD2 aligns across 9 bases. CDR3 size: 20 residues. Germline CDR1 MNHGY, CDR2 SAAAGT. The V and J ends lost 4 bases and 1 base, in that order; junction bases with no gene match: 16.

The chain recombines TRBV7-2 with TRBJ1-5; no clear D gene. CDR1 and CDR2 from the germline V gene are SGHTA and FQGNSA. The CDR3 extends over 12 amino acids. With 5 bases removed from V and 4 bases from J, the gap between germline ends came to 6 bases. The CDR3 region is CASSRTNQPQHF. The CDR3 nucleotides read TGTGCCAGCAGCCGTACTAATCAGCCCCAGCATTTT.

This clonotype has just a few counts. The chain carries TRBV12-3 or TRBV12-4 and TRBJ2-2; D is perhaps TRBD2 (6 bases). V was shortened by 5 bases and J by 5 bases, with 18 bases between the two germline ends. The CDR3 runs to 16 residues. Written as DNA, the CDR3 is TGTGCCAGCAGTGGGGTGGAGGGGAAAAGAACCGGGGAGCTGTTTTTT. This translates into CASSGVEGKRTGELFF.

This chain joins TRBV11-2 and TRBJ1-1; D remains unclear. The V gene lost 0 bases and the J gene lost 11 bases, with 13 bases spanning the gap. The CDR3 consists of 13 residues. Per the germline V gene, CDR1 is SGHAT and CDR2 is FQNNGV. The CDR3 bases are TGTGCCAGCAGCTTAGAGCCCACGGAGCGGGCTTTCTTT. It specifies CASSLEPTERAFF.

This clonotype has just a few counts. The chain carries TRBV6-2 or TRBV6-3 and TRBJ2-2, with TRBD2 as a possible D gene (5 bases). The CDR3 extends over 11 amino acids. Germline V gene data show CDR1 as MNHEY and CDR2 as SVGEGT. With 7 bases removed from V and 8 bases from J, the gap between germline ends came to 8 bases. This chain's CDR3 is CASTVAGELFF. The CDR3 bases are TGTGCCAGCACTGTAGCGGGGGAGCTGTTTTTT.

There are a few counts of this clonotype. This chain uses TRBV11-3 with TRBJ2-1, with 8 bases fitting TRBD2. Germline V CDR1 and CDR2: SGHNT, YENEEA. This CDR3 spans 16 amino acids. The V and J ends lost 5 bases and 8 bases, in that order; junction bases with no gene match: 14. In DNA form, the CDR3 reads TGTGCCAGCAGCCGACGGGCGGGAGGCCGGGGGGATGAGCAGTTCTTC. It yields the protein CASSRRAGGRGDEQFF.

The sample holds a few counts of this clonotype. This chain links TRBV2 with TRBJ2-5; D is perhaps TRBD2 (6 bases). CDR3 length: 13 amino acids. Looked up from germline, CDR1 is SNHLY and CDR2 is FYNNEI. V lost 2 bases and J 7 bases, leaving 11 bases between the germline ends. In DNA form, the CDR3 reads TGTGCCAGCAGTGAAACGGGAGATGGGACCCAGTACTTC. Residues: CASSETGDGTQYF.

The table lists this clonotype with many counts. The chain couples TRBV6-5 to TRBJ2-1, with 7 bases matching TRBD2. This CDR3 spans 17 amino acids. Germline values: CDR1 MNHEY, CDR2 SVGAGI. V gave up 4 bases and J gave up 5 bases; unmatched junction bases: 14. The CDR3 loop is CASSSTRLASGHNEQFF. CDR3 coding DNA: TGTGCCAGCAGTTCCACGAGACTGGCTAGCGGACACAATGAGCAGTTCTTC.

This clonotype was observed a few times. The rearrangement uses TRBV12-3 or TRBV12-4 and TRBJ2-7; weak D call: TRBD2 (5 bases). V was shortened by 2 bases and J by 2 bases, with 7 bases between the two germline ends. The CDR3 is 13 residues long. The CDR3 here is CASSLTRAYEQYF. CDR3 sequence (DNA): TGTGCCAGCAGTTTAACTAGAGCCTACGAGCAGTACTTC.

This clonotype was recorded a few times. The chain links TRBV11-2 to TRBJ2-7, with D tentatively TRBD1 (6 bases). This CDR3 has 16 residues. CDR1 SGHAT and CDR2 FQNNGV come from the germline V gene. Trimming removed 3 bases at V and 1 base at J, with 16 bases between. This CDR3 is CASSLVGGAGSYEQYF. CDR3 nucleotides: TGTGCCAGCAGCTTGGTAGGGGGTGCAGGTTCCTACGAGCAGTACTTC.

This clonotype has only a few counts. The V gene is TRBV5-1, the J gene TRBJ2-4; D is perhaps TRBD1 (6 bases). CDR1 is SGHRS and CDR2 is YFSETQ in the germline V gene. The CDR3 runs 16 residues. V dropped 1 base and J dropped 4 bases, with 15 bases sitting between them. The CDR3 DNA reads as TGCGCCAGCAGCTTGTACGGGACATCGGATAAAAACATTCAGTACTTC. Translation gives CASSLYGTSDKNIQYF.

The J gene is TRBJ2-7, the V gene TRBV5-4; TRBD2 matches 9 bases. This CDR3 contains 15 residues. In germline, CDR1 is SGHNT, CDR2 YYREEE (reference sequence). With 1 base clipped from V and 3 bases from J, the junction kept 5 bases outside the gene matches. The CDR3 region is CASSLKLAGHYEQYF. The CDR3 DNA reads as TGTGCCAGCAGCTTGAAACTAGCGGGCCACTACGAGCAGTACTTC.

This clonotype was seen only a few times. The chain has TRBV6-5 and TRBJ1-5; D gene uncertain. This CDR3 has 14 residues. Per germline, CDR1 MNHEY and CDR2 SVGAGI. V shed 6 bases and J shed 4 bases, with 13 bases lying between them. CDR3 nucleotides: TGTGCCAGCAGCGAAGGACGGCCAAATCAGCCCCAGCATTTT. It is translated as CASSEGRPNQPQHF.

In its sample, this clonotype was seen a few times. The V and J genes are TRBV7-2 and TRBJ1-4; D is undetermined. With 5 bases removed from V and 4 bases from J, the gap between germline ends came to 11 bases. This CDR3 contains 14 residues. In germline, CDR1 is SGHTA, CDR2 FQGNSA. The CDR3 loop is CASSPPPGNEKLFF. The DNA for the CDR3 is TGTGCCAGCAGCCCCCCACCCGGTAATGAAAAACTGTTTTTT.

This clonotype was seen only a few times. J is TRBJ2-5 and V is TRBV5-1, with 7 nucleotides matching TRBD1. The CDR3 loop spans 13 amino acids. In germline, CDR1 is SGHRS, CDR2 YFSETQ. The trim removed 4 bases at V and 5 bases at J, leaving 5 bases unmatched. The DNA for the CDR3 is TGCGCCAGCAGCCCCGGACAGGAGGAGACCCAGTACTTC. Its protein is CASSPGQEETQYF.

In this sample, this clonotype turned up a few times. The chain couples TRBV7-2 to TRBJ2-3, with 12 bases lining up with TRBD2. J was trimmed by 5 bases and V by 4 bases; bases with no gene match: 1. Germline values: CDR1 SGHTA, CDR2 FQGNSA. The length of the CDR3 is 14 residues. CDR3 protein: CASSSGLAGDTQYF. The CDR3, as DNA: TGTGCCAGCAGCTCGGGACTAGCGGGAGATACGCAGTATTTT.

This clonotype was counted a single time. The J gene is TRBJ2-2, the V gene TRBV2, with 9 nucleotides matching TRBD2. CDR1 SNHLY and CDR2 FYNNEI come from the germline V gene. CDR3 length equals 17 residues. V shed 2 bases, J shed 0 bases, and the junction held 4 bases outside the gene matches. This CDR3 reads CASSEPAGGPNTGELFF. The CDR3 bases are TGTGCCAGCAGTGAACCAGCGGGAGGACCGAACACCGGGGAGCTGTTTTTT.

The chain links TRBV12-3 or TRBV12-4 to TRBJ1-2; D unresolved. This CDR3 is 13 amino acids long. Trimming pared 6 bases from V and 4 bases from J, leaving 12 bases between. DNA for the CDR3: TGTGCCAGCAGCAACCAGAGACTCTATGGCTACACCTTC. Protein: CASSNQRLYGYTF.

This clonotype came up many times. The gene calls are TRBV7-2 and TRBJ2-7, with D possibly called TRBD1 or TRBD2 (5 bases each). CDR1 is SGHTA, CDR2 FQGNSA, per germline. The V end was cut by 4 bases, the J end by 7 bases, with 17 bases between. The CDR3 consists of 14 residues. The CDR3 here is CASSSGTGRREQYF. The CDR3 coding sequence is TGTGCCAGCAGCTCTGGGACGGGCCGTCGAGAGCAGTACTTC. The whole variable domain, filled in from reference TRBV7-2 and TRBJ2-7, reads GAGVSQSPSNKVTEKGKDVELRCDPISGHTALYWYRQSLGQGLEFLIYFQGNSAPDKSGLPSDRFSAERTGGSVSTLTIQRTQQEDSAVYLCASSSGTGRREQYFGPGTRLTVT.